The clone carrying this T cell receptor (beta chain) was detected only a few times. The antigen remains unidentified. This specimen belongs to a study of CD8 T cells in ankylosing spondylitis. The study's findings and limits: Earlier authors reported some of these motif variants in reactive arthritis synovial fluid and blood. Disease-linked clones reportedly showed significant enrichment in matched ankylosing spondylitis synovial fluid. For ankylosing spondylitis blood, a TCR beta motif of seven to nine highly homologous variants appeared characteristic. CD8+ cells made up the disease-linked clones, which were relatively rare in peripheral blood.

The V and J ends lost 10 bases and 6 bases, in that order; junction bases with no gene match: 5. CDR3 length equals 13 residues. Germline-derived CDR1 and CDR2 are ENHRY and SYGVKD. Generation of TCR beta libraries employed quantitative 5'-RACE incorporating molecular barcodes. A single record per CDR3 protein comes from TCRdb applying MiXCR to the 5' RACE reads. The data contain hundreds of thousands of distinct CDR3 sequences, roughly a quarter of them singletons. The sequenced sample consisted of blood, either unsorted or a sorted T cell fraction (not recorded which). The V call is TRBV10-3, the J call TRBJ2-1; 11 nucleotides agree with TRBD2. The TCR sequence derives from a male donor with ankylosing spondylitis. The CDR3 here is CASGTSGINEQFF. CDR3 sequence (DNA): TGTGCCAGCGGGACTAGCGGTATCAATGAGCAGTTCTTC.